Below, 29 T cell receptor beta chains from the same sample are listed, as sequenced in a study of shared clonotypes between healthy human individuals. Here immunoSEQ multiplex PCR was the method, and the copy in TCRdb shows in-frame clones only, minus some. The table lists about 2.3 million clones, over 85% of them singletons. Material for sequencing was naive CD4+ T cells from PBMCs. Subset in this sample: CD45RA+ positively selected. The receptors derive from a man aged 18 to 30 in good health. Some clones in this sample may be carry-over from other donors' samples.

The count of this clone is one. This sequence joins TRBV28 and TRBJ2-5; 11 nucleotides agree with TRBD2. The germline V gene has CDR1 MDHEN and CDR2 SYDVKM. The CDR3 totals 16 residues. The V segment lost 7 bases and the J segment 5 bases; nucleotides outside the gene matches: 12. This CDR3 is CASMSVLAGDFETQYF. The CDR3, as DNA: TGTGCCAGCATGAGTGTACTAGCGGGAGACTTTGAGACCCAGTACTTC.

Only one count was recorded for this clone. The chain carries TRBV4-3 and TRBJ1-5; no clear D gene. There are 16 residues in the CDR3. V gave up 0 bases and J gave up 4 bases, with 13 bases separating them. Per the germline V gene, CDR1 is LGHNA and CDR2 is YSLEER. CDR3 in DNA: TGCGCCAGCAGCCAAGATCGTTCAGGTGGGAATCAGCCCCAGCATTTT. Protein sequence: CASSQDRSGGNQPQHF.

A word on this clone: The sample carries other DNA sequences with the same CDR3. The chain uses TRBV6-5 and TRBJ1-5; maybe TRBD1 (5 bases). The CDR3 has 14 amino acids. CDR1 and CDR2 from the germline V gene are MNHEY and SVGAGI. V was cut by 5 bases and J by 4 bases, with 12 bases left in between. The CDR3 nucleotides read TGTGCCAGCAGTCCCGGGACGGGTAATCAGCCCCAGCATTTT. Protein: CASSPGTGNQPQHF.

This chain joins TRBV5-4 and TRBJ2-1; D perhaps matches TRBD2 (6 bases). The CDR3 sequence is 12 residues long. Germline lookup yields CDR1 SGHNT and CDR2 YYREEE (reference sequence). Trimming left V 2 bases short and J 9 bases short, with 9 bases between. CDR3 in DNA: TGTGCCAGCAGCTTACAGGAGGGTGAGCAGTTCTTC. Encoded protein: CASSLQEGEQFF.

The chain combines TRBV29-1 with TRBJ2-7; maybe TRBD2 (6 bases). V was clipped by 7 bases and J by 2 bases, with 18 bases between them. Germline V gene lookup returns CDR1 SQVTM and CDR2 ANQGSEA. The CDR3 runs to 14 residues. CDR3 in amino acids: CSADTGTPTYEQYF. The CDR3 region has the DNA TGCAGCGCCGACACCGGGACTCCCACCTACGAGCAGTACTTC.

The chain recombines TRBV7-2 with TRBJ2-5; 8 bases fit TRBD2. CDR1 is SGHTA and CDR2 is FQGNSA in the germline V gene. The junction had 13 bases not matched to a gene; V was cut back by 5 bases and J by 5 bases. This CDR3 is 16 amino acids long. Written as DNA, the CDR3 is TGTGCCAGCAGCCTCATGTGGGACCCGGGGGGGGAGACCCAGTACTTC. This translates into CASSLMWDPGGETQYF.

V and J are TRBV2 and TRBJ2-1; D not certain. CDR1 is SNHLY, CDR2 FYNNEI, per germline. V was shortened by 6 bases and J by 0 bases, with 12 bases between the two germline ends. CDR3 length: 15 amino acids. DNA for the CDR3: TGTGCCAGCAGAATCGACCGCCGCTCCTACAATGAGCAGTTCTTC. This translates into CASRIDRRSYNEQFF.

V is TRBV4-2 and J is TRBJ2-1, with 11 positions matching TRBD2. V lost 3 bases, J lost 2 bases, and 6 bases stayed unmatched. The CDR3 is 17 amino acids. Germline V CDR1 and CDR2: LGHNA, YNFKEQ. This CDR3 is CASSQETGLAAYNEQFF. The CDR3 DNA follows: TGTGCCAGCAGCCAGGAAACGGGACTAGCGGCCTACAATGAGCAGTTCTTC.

The chain employs TRBV2 and TRBJ2-7; 14 bases are a match to TRBD2. Germline-derived CDR1 and CDR2 are SNHLY and FYNNEI. V gave up 1 base and J gave up 6 bases; unmatched junction bases: 2. The CDR3 consists of 15 residues. The CDR3 DNA follows: TGTGCCAGCAGTGAAGGAGGACTAGCGGGAGGCGAGCAGTACTTC. It encodes CASSEGGLAGGEQYF.

The chain links TRBV11-2 to TRBJ1-2; D not certain. The germline gives CDR1 SGHAT, CDR2 FQNNGV. Deletions cut 5 bases from V and 6 bases from J, with 13 bases between. CDR3 length: 13 residues. The CDR3 region has the DNA TGTGCCAGCAGCCCAGGTTCACAAGATGGCTACACCTTC. Its protein is CASSPGSQDGYTF.

The chain combines TRBV5-1 with TRBJ2-7; 10 nucleotides align to TRBD1. The CDR3 sequence is 16 residues long. Germline V gene data show CDR1 as SGHRS and CDR2 as YFSETQ. Trimming removed 4 bases from V and 3 bases from J; junction bases left unmatched: 10. The CDR3 sequence is CASSPPGTGARYEQYF. In DNA form, the CDR3 reads TGCGCCAGCAGCCCACCCGGGACAGGGGCCCGCTACGAGCAGTACTTC.

This chain connects TRBV28 to TRBJ2-1; D call uncertain. The V gene lost 2 bases and the J gene lost 0 bases, with 14 bases spanning the gap. The germline CDR1 and CDR2 sequences are MDHEN and SYDVKM. The CDR3 spans 17 residues. CDR3 coding DNA: TGTGCCAGCAGTTTAGAGGCCTCTAGGAGCTCCTACAATGAGCAGTTCTTC. It specifies CASSLEASRSSYNEQFF.

The V call is TRBV18, the J call TRBJ2-7; 9 nucleotides agree with TRBD1. Unmatched junction bases numbered 16, after V lost 6 bases and J lost 4 bases. The CDR3 totals 17 residues. Germline CDR1 and CDR2: KGHSH and LQKENI. CDR3 bases: TGTGCCAGCTCCCAGACCACCGGGGACAGGGAACAGTACGAGCAGTACTTC. It specifies CASSQTTGDREQYEQYF.

The rearrangement links TRBV18 to TRBJ1-5; TRBD1 might be the D (6 bases). Per the germline V gene, CDR1 is KGHSH and CDR2 is LQKENI. V dropped 5 bases and J dropped 7 bases, with 15 bases sitting between them. The CDR3 loop spans 14 amino acids. The CDR3 nucleotides read TGTGCCAGCTCAGCACAGGGAGAGGGGCAGCCCCAGCATTTT. It yields the protein CASSAQGEGQPQHF.

The rearrangement links TRBV28 to TRBJ2-1; D remains ambiguous. The germline V gene encodes CDR1 MDHEN and CDR2 SYDVKM. V lost 11 bases, J lost 3 bases, and 14 bases lay in between. The CDR3 consists of 13 residues. The CDR3 DNA sequence: TGTGCCTCCACCGGGCAGCTCTACAATGAGCAGTTCTTC. This sequence encodes CASTGQLYNEQFF.

This chain uses TRBV5-4 with TRBJ1-3, with D maybe TRBD1 (5 bases). The CDR3 is made up of 16 amino acids. CDR1 is SGHNT, CDR2 YYREEE, per germline (reference sequence). Trimming pared 3 bases from V and 0 bases from J, leaving 13 bases between. The DNA of the CDR3 is TGTGCCAGCAGCTCGGGGACGTTACGCTCTGGAAACACCATATATTTT. Its protein is CASSSGTLRSGNTIYF.

The chain recombines TRBV5-4 with TRBJ1-3; tentatively, D is TRBD1 (5 bases). Germline CDR1 and CDR2: SGHNT and YYREEE (reference sequence). V lost 0 bases and J 4 bases, leaving 11 bases between the germline ends. The CDR3 has 15 amino acids. The CDR3 DNA reads TGTGCCAGCAGCTTGGAAGCAGGGAGGGGAAACACCATATATTTT. Protein sequence: CASSLEAGRGNTIYF.

On this clone itself: The same CDR3 also results from other DNA sequences found in this sample. This sequence joins TRBV27 and TRBJ2-3; D gene uncertain. Germline CDR1 reads MNHEY; CDR2 reads SMNVEV (reference sequence). V was clipped by 3 bases and J by 4 bases, with 5 bases between them. The CDR3 runs 12 residues. CDR3: CASSFTADTQYF. The CDR3 region has the DNA TGTGCCAGCAGTTTTACGGCAGATACGCAGTATTTT.

The chain recombines TRBV6-1 with TRBJ2-2, with no clear D. Germline values: CDR1 MNHNS, CDR2 SASEGT. CDR3 length equals 16 residues. With 3 bases removed from V and 3 bases from J, the gap between germline ends came to 14 bases. The CDR3: CASSDFRRAHTGELFF. The CDR3 region has the DNA TGTGCCAGCAGTGATTTTCGTAGGGCCCACACCGGGGAGCTGTTTTTT.

This chain connects TRBV19 to TRBJ1-2; D perhaps matches TRBD1 (5 bases). Germline V gene sequence: CDR1 LNHDA, CDR2 SQIVND (reference sequence). The CDR3 has 15 residues. Trimming took 7 bases from V and 2 from J, leaving 17 bases between them. In nucleotides, the CDR3 is TGTGCCAGTACCATTAGCTGGGGACCCAACTATGGCTACACCTTC. This translates into CASTISWGPNYGYTF. Complete variable domain (other parts from reference TRBV19 and TRBJ1-2): DGGITQSPKYLFRKEGQNVTLSCEQNLNHDAMYWYRQDPGQGLRLIYYSQIVNDFQKGDIAEGYSVSREKKESFPLTVTSAQKNPTAFYLCASTISWGPNYGYTFGSGTRLTVV.

The chain links TRBV4-2 to TRBJ1-4; D not resolved. The CDR3 contains 13 residues. In germline, CDR1 is LGHNA, CDR2 YNFKEQ. The V end lost 0 bases, the J end lost 16 bases, and 15 bases lay between the germline ends. The CDR3 reads CASSQEIHRLKFF. DNA of the CDR3: TGTGCCAGCAGCCAAGAAATCCATCGGCTTAAGTTTTTT.

This clone came up once. The V gene is TRBV10-1, the J gene TRBJ2-1; 7 nucleotides line up with TRBD2. Germline loops: CDR1 WNHNN, CDR2 SYGVQD (reference sequence). The J segment lost 0 bases and the V segment lost 6 bases, leaving 17 bases of the junction unmatched. CDR3 size: 19 residues. CDR3 sequence: CASSHGGYGRVDSYNEQFF. The CDR3 nucleotides are TGCGCCAGCAGCCACGGGGGGTACGGCCGCGTGGACTCCTACAATGAGCAGTTCTTC.

This sequence joins TRBV4-1 and TRBJ2-5; 8 bases are shared with TRBD2. The germline gives CDR1 MGHRA, CDR2 YSYEKL. Trimming cost V 0 bases and J 2 bases; bases outside gene matches: 5. The CDR3 totals 16 residues. CDR3 in DNA: TGCGCCAGCAGCCAAGACAGCGCGGGGGGACAAGAGACCCAGTACTTC. Residues: CASSQDSAGGQETQYF.

The chain couples TRBV6-6 to TRBJ1-3; maybe TRBD1 (5 bases). The germline gives CDR1 MNHNY, CDR2 SVGAGI (reference sequence). CDR3 length: 12 residues. The ends were cut back, 7 bases at V and 4 bases at J, with 8 bases in the middle. The CDR3 is CASMTEGNTIYF. In DNA form, the CDR3 reads TGTGCCAGCATGACAGAGGGAAACACCATATATTTT.

This rearrangement joins TRBV5-4 to TRBJ2-3, with D possibly TRBD2 on 6 matching bases. With 1 base removed from V and 3 bases from J, the gap between germline ends came to 15 bases. Looked up from germline, CDR1 is SGHNT and CDR2 is YYREEE (reference sequence). This CDR3 comprises 16 residues. CDR3 in DNA: TGTGCCAGCAGCTTGTTCGGCGGGATTGTGACAGATACGCAGTATTTT. This gives the protein CASSLFGGIVTDTQYF.

In this sample, this clone turned up once. The identical CDR3 is also encoded by other nucleotide sequences in the sample. The chain is built from TRBV29-1 and TRBJ2-7; D is undetermined. CDR1 SQVTM and CDR2 ANQGSEA come from the germline V gene. The CDR3 has 13 residues. V lost 4 bases and J 0 bases, leaving 10 bases between the germline ends. In nucleotides, the CDR3 is TGCAGCGTTGTGCGGCCCCTCTCCTACGAGCAGTACTTC. Amino acids: CSVVRPLSYEQYF.

The CDR3 DNA sequence: TGTGCCAGCGGCTCAGAAAGAAGGGTATATAGCAATCAGCCCCAGCATTTT. Its protein is CASGSERRVYSNQPQHF. The chain employs TRBV19 and TRBJ1-5; D unclear. The CDR3 has 17 amino acids. The ends were cut back, 9 bases at V and 0 bases at J, with 21 bases in the middle. CDR1 and CDR2 from the germline V gene are LNHDA and SQIVND (reference sequence).

The V and J genes are TRBV18 and TRBJ2-7, with D maybe TRBD2 (6 bases). The CDR3 loop spans 17 amino acids. Germline V CDR1 and CDR2: KGHSH, LQKENI. V shed 4 bases and J shed 6 bases, with 25 bases lying between them. The CDR3 is CASSQTKGGTPLAEQYF. In nucleotides, the CDR3 is TGTGCCAGCTCACAGACCAAGGGCGGGACGCCCCTCGCCGAGCAGTACTTC.

The genes are TRBV5-6 and TRBJ2-7; D might be TRBD2 (6 bases). The CDR3 runs 16 residues. Germline CDR1 reads SGHDT; CDR2 reads YYEEEE. The V end was cut by 2 bases, the J end by 0 bases, with 15 bases between. In nucleotides, the CDR3 is TGTGCCAGCAGCTTCTTCAGCGGGCCCCCCTCCTACGAGCAGTACTTC. Protein product: CASSFFSGPPSYEQYF.